A selection of T cell receptor beta chains follows, all from one sample in a study of blood T cell repertoires in COVID-19. The repertoire was sequenced with immunoSEQ multiplex PCR; TCRdb's copy has only in-frame clones and lacks some. The sample contains nearly 80,000 clones, approximately 82% of which appear only once. The sequencing input was peripheral blood. These receptors all stem from a woman in her 70s with acute or convalescent COVID-19. Both conserved end residues are part of each CDR3. The order of the fields is CDR3 length, V gene, clone size, D gene, J gene, CDR3 DNA, CDR3 protein. A D gene is named only where the DNA matches it firmly. Where a row states a size, it is once, few, many or the class of an expanded clone; other rows omit it.

>22|TRBV7-3|-|TRBD2|TRBJ2-1
TGTGCCAGCAGCTTCCAACCTCTAGTACTAGCGGGAGGTCCCCACTCCTACAATGAGCAGTTCTTC
CASSFQPLVLAGGPHSYNEQFF
>14|TRBV24-1|-|-|TRBJ2-7
TGTGCCACCAGTGGGGGGGAGTCAAGGTACGAGCAGTACTTC
CATSGGESRYEQYF
>14|TRBV10-3|-|-|TRBJ2-7
TGTGCCATCAGGCCTAGGGACACCTCCTACGAGCAGTACTTC
CAIRPRDTSYEQYF
>12|TRBV7-9|-|TRBD1|TRBJ1-1
TGTGCTGGGGACAGGGGTGACACTGAAGCTTTCTTT
CAGDRGDTEAFF
>11|TRBV2|-|-|TRBJ2-7
TGTGCCAGCAGCGCTACCTACGAGCAGTACTTC
CASSATYEQYF
>11|TRBV30|-|TRBD2|TRBJ2-1
TGTGCCTGGAGCGGGAGGTATGAGCAGTTCTTC
CAWSGRYEQFF
>14|TRBV6-5|few|-|TRBJ2-3
TGTGCCAGCAGTCAGGTCACGCTCACAGATACGCAGTATTTT
CASSQVTLTDTQYF
>15|TRBV5-1|few|TRBD2|TRBJ2-2
TGCGCCAGCAGCTTCACTAGCGGGAGTACCGGGGAGCTGTTTTTT
CASSFTSGSTGELFF
>14|TRBV2|-|-|TRBJ2-2
TGTGCCAGCAGTAAAGACTGGAACACCGGGGAGCTGTTTTTT
CASSKDWNTGELFF
>15|TRBV5-1|-|TRBD1|TRBJ2-6
TGCGCCAGCAGTTATAGACAGGGGGCGGGCGACGTCCTGACTTTC
CASSYRQGAGDVLTF
>15|TRBV6-6|-|TRBD1|TRBJ2-7
TGTGCCAGCAGTGCCCGGGACAGGGGGGAGTACGAGCAGTACTTC
CASSARDRGEYEQYF
>17|TRBV9|-|-|TRBJ1-3
TGTGCCAGCAGCCCCGGGGGGCAGCTGCTCTCTGGAAACACCATATATTTT
CASSPGGQLLSGNTIYF
>11|TRBV5-1|-|-|TRBJ1-1
TGCGCCAGCAGCTCGGAGGCTGAAGCTTTCTTT
CASSSEAEAFF
>16|TRBV15|-|TRBD2|TRBJ2-1
TGTGCCACCAGCACCGGGACTAGCCAAAACACCAATGAGCAGTTCTTC
CATSTGTSQNTNEQFF
>18|TRBV3-1/TRBV3-2|-|-|TRBJ1-3
TGTGCCAGCAGCCAAGGCGTCACCGCCATAGGAGGTGGAAACACCATATATTTT
CASSQGVTAIGGGNTIYF
>13|TRBV2|-|-|TRBJ2-3
TGTGCCAGCAGCCCCGGGGTTACGGATACGCAGTATTTT
CASSPGVTDTQYF
>12|TRBV10-3|-|-|TRBJ2-7
TGTGCCATCAGTGCCCAGACCTACGAGCAGTACTTC
CAISAQTYEQYF
>15|TRBV4-2|-|-|TRBJ2-4
TGTGCCAGCAGCCTAAACCTAGGTTTCCAAAACATTCAGTACTTC
CASSLNLGFQNIQYF
>14|TRBV3-1/TRBV3-2|-|TRBD2|TRBJ2-5
TGTGCCAGCAGTCGCACCAGCGGGAGGGAGACCCAGTACTTC
CASSRTSGRETQYF
>13|TRBV24-1|-|-|TRBJ1-5
TGTGCCACCAGTGGCCAGGGCAATCAGCCCCAGCATTTT
CATSGQGNQPQHF
>16|TRBV2|-|TRBD2|TRBJ2-2
TGTGCCAGCAGGGGGGGGACTAGCGGGAGGACCGGGGAGCTGTTTTTT
CASRGGTSGRTGELFF
>15|TRBV7-2|-|-|TRBJ1-5
TGTGCCAGCAGCTTATGGGCGAGTGGCAATCAGCCCCAGCATTTT
CASSLWASGNQPQHF
>19|TRBV5-5|-|TRBD2|TRBJ2-1
TGTGCCAGCAGCACGAGTGGACTAGCGGGAGTTGGGTCCTACAATGAGCAGTTCTTC
CASSTSGLAGVGSYNEQFF
>14|TRBV6-5|-|TRBD1|TRBJ1-1
TGTGCCAGCCTACGGGACAGGGTGGGGACTGAAGCTTTCTTT
CASLRDRVGTEAFF
>15|TRBV20-1|-|TRBD2|TRBJ2-2
TGCAGTGCTAGTCGAACTAGCGGGGACACCGGGGAGCTGTTTTTT
CSASRTSGDTGELFF
>12|TRBV5-6|once|-|TRBJ2-5
TGTGCCAGCAGCTTCCAGAAAGAGACCCAGTACTTC
CASSFQKETQYF
>15|TRBV2|-|-|TRBJ1-2
TGTGCCAGCAGTGATCCCTCGGGGGGCAAGTATGGCTACACCTTC
CASSDPSGGKYGYTF
>15|TRBV3-1/TRBV3-2|-|-|TRBJ2-7
TGTGCCAGCAGCTTCCTTGCGGGCCCCTCCTACGAGCAGTACTTC
CASSFLAGPSYEQYF
>11|TRBV20-1|many|-|TRBJ1-3
TGCAGTGCTAGGGGAGGACACACCATATATTTT
CSARGGHTIYF
>13|TRBV18|-|-|TRBJ2-1
TGTGCCAGCTCAGACGGGGTGGCAAATGAGCAGTTCTTC
CASSDGVANEQFF
>18|TRBV5-1|-|-|TRBJ1-4
TGCGCCAGCAGCCCCTCCCGGGGGACCGTGGAAGGTAATGAAAAACTGTTTTTT
CASSPSRGTVEGNEKLFF